This T cell receptor beta chain was recovered during a study of T cell repertoires in cytomegalovirus infection. TCRdb redid the calling of the reads with MiXCR, one entry per CDR3 protein. Among hundreds of thousands of distinct CDR3 sequences, roughly 16% were seen once, and the ten largest hold about 11%. The V end lost 4 bases, the J end lost 0 bases, and 16 bases lay between the germline ends. The germline gives CDR1 MDHEN, CDR2 SYDVKM. The CDR3 loop spans 17 amino acids. This clonotype was detected only a few times. This TCR came from a human donor in good health (CMV status not recorded). Some clones in this sample may be carry-over from other donors' samples. Input material: PBMCs. The chain uses TRBV28 and TRBJ1-5; the D is unclear. CDR3 bases: TGTGCCAGCAGTTCAGTGGTGATTCCGAATAGCAATCAGCCCCAGCATTTT. This translates into CASSSVVIPNSNQPQHF.